This record looks at one TCR beta chain sequence and its context. Its target is not known. This CDR3 has 16 residues. The sample belongs to a study of T cells expressing NK-cell markers. At the level of the study: Beta-chain profiling covered CD3+CD56+NKG2C+, CD3+CD56+NKG2C- and CD3+CD56-NKG2C+ sorted subsets. Study results and limitations: Several of the donors carried dominant NKG2C+ clonotypes that took up roughly 1.0-7.0% of their CD8+ T cells. HCMV specificity of the expanded NKG2C+ T cell clones stayed unclear. Where a few donors were concerned, these clonotypes also led the CD3+CD56-NKG2C+ fraction.

Using the 5' RACE reads, TCRdb records one entry per CDR3 protein without DNA. The listing contains a few hundred thousand distinct CDR3 sequences. The chain has TRBV21-1 and TRBJ1-2; the D call from TCRdb, TRBD1, cannot be confirmed without DNA. TRBV21-1 is a pseudogene. The sequence came from a man between 18 and 35 years old in good health. The sequencing sample was made of blood T cells: a sorted CD56 or NKG2C T cell subset, CD4+ or CD8+ T cells, or bulk PBMC T cells (not recorded which). CDR3: CASKPRFSDRMGGYTF.